These T cell receptor beta chains were read from a single sample in a study of T cells in Graves' hyperthyroidism and ophthalmopathy. MiXCR was run by TCRdb on the multiplex PCR reads, yielding one entry per CDR3 protein. The repertoire includes around 600,000 distinct CDR3 sequences, 40% to 55% of them detected once, and roughly 6.5% sits in the top ten. Input material: peripheral blood or thyroid tissue (not recorded which). The receptors come from an adult man with Graves' disease, either hyperthyroidism or ophthalmopathy (not recorded which). CDR3s leave out the opening cysteine and the closing phenylalanine or tryptophan. Each record gives: CDR3 protein, V gene.

CDR3aa: ASSSREQGRAWSNSPLH
v_gene: TRBV2

CDR3aa: ASSLAGQGDYGYT
v_gene: TRBV7-8

CDR3aa: ASSQGSSGANVLT
v_gene: TRBV5-1

CDR3aa: ASSWGDEAF
v_gene: TRBV7-6

CDR3aa: SARPGYNSPLH
v_gene: TRBV20-1

CDR3aa: ASSQDRAGANYGYT
v_gene: TRBV4-1

CDR3aa: ASSWFQELETQY
v_gene: TRBV2

CDR3aa: ATSSLGVGEQY
v_gene: TRBV15

CDR3aa: SALWIGELF
v_gene: TRBV20-1

CDR3aa: ASSIRGPGQPQH
v_gene: TRBV19

CDR3aa: ASRSGQAGNTIY
v_gene: TRBV19

CDR3aa: ASSLTGGYNEQY
v_gene: TRBV7-9

CDR3aa: ASSQAGATSQETQY
v_gene: TRBV9

CDR3aa: SPTDRDHGEAF
v_gene: TRBV29-1

CDR3aa: ASSFRGGGETQY
v_gene: TRBV7-9

CDR3aa: ASSSTGLHYGYT
v_gene: TRBV11-2

CDR3aa: ASSQEPGLAAYEQY
v_gene: TRBV5-1

CDR3aa: ASSNRQGGGQMYNGYT
v_gene: TRBV9

CDR3aa: SVGRGGLAYEQY
v_gene: TRBV29-1

CDR3aa: ASSSKRRQGASSSTETQY
v_gene: TRBV7-6

CDR3aa: ASSQGSRLGIYEQY
v_gene: TRBV14

CDR3aa: SVRGNSNQPQH
v_gene: TRBV29-1

CDR3aa: ASSEGQPNTEAF
v_gene: TRBV25-1